This TCR beta chain was obtained from a study of CD8 T cells in Susac syndrome. This clonotype was counted once. What it binds is unknown. V dropped 3 bases and J dropped 0; count of bases not matched to a gene: 7. This CDR3 contains 17 residues. An amount of RNA that ranged from about 0.45 to 1 ug was reverse transcribed with random hexamers. Multiplex immunoSEQ PCR targeted 54 Vbeta and 13 Jbeta TCR beta segments. TCRdb reanalysed the immunoSEQ multiplex PCR reads using MiXCR and keeps one entry per CDR3 protein. Here the sample spans 140,000 to 150,000 distinct CDR3 sequences, roughly 95% being singletons. CD8+ and CD4+ T cells from blood underwent TCR beta sequencing. Regarding the study as a whole: None of the CD4+ T cell repertoires in Susac syndrome showed clonal expansion.

The chain links TRBV12-3 or TRBV12-4 to TRBJ2-3, with 9 nucleotides matching TRBD2. This clonotype was sampled from a human donor with Susac syndrome. Sequenced: CD4+ T cells from PBMCs. The CDR3 bases are TGTGCCAGCAGTTTCAGCGGGGGGAGTCTTAGCACAGATACGCAGTATTTT. Its translation: CASSFSGGSLSTDTQYF.